Listed below are T cell receptor beta chains from one sample, sequenced in a study of CD8 T cells in ankylosing spondylitis. TCRdb independently ran MiXCR on the 5' RACE reads; one entry per CDR3 protein. Here the sample spans 150,000 to 200,000 distinct CDR3 sequences, around a third being singletons. The sequenced sample was synovial fluid, either unsorted or a sorted T cell fraction (not recorded which). The receptors stem from a male donor with ankylosing spondylitis. Each CDR3 is given with its conserved first and last residue. D genes are given only for firm matches. Part of the rows lack a size; the others show once, few, many or a class for expanded clones.

v_gene	j_gene	abundance	d_gene	CDR3nt	CDR3aa
TRBV7-2	TRBJ2-7	few	-	TGTGCCAGCAGCTTAGACGCCAAGTTGGGCGAGCAGTACTTC	CASSLDAKLGEQYF
TRBV29-1	TRBJ2-7	many	-	TGCAGCGGGGGACCAACGGAGCAGTACTTC	CSGGPTEQYF
TRBV10-3	TRBJ1-1	-	-	TGTGCCATCAGCCGGGACGGCGGGGGGAGAGCTTTCTTT	CAISRDGGGRAFF
TRBV12-3/TRBV12-4	TRBJ1-2	-	-	TGTGCCAGCGGGGGCGGCGGGAACTATGGCTACACCTTC	CASGGGGNYGYTF
TRBV28	TRBJ1-6	-	-	TGTGCCAGCAGTGTAGACCGAGCCCTCCACTTT	CASSVDRALHF
TRBV7-6	TRBJ2-5	-	-	TGTGCCAGCAGCTTAGGGGTGGGGAACCAAGAGACCCAGTACTTC	CASSLGVGNQETQYF
TRBV12-3/TRBV12-4	TRBJ1-2	-	-	TGTGCCAGCAGTACCCAGGGGTATGGCTACACCTTC	CASSTQGYGYTF
TRBV6-2/TRBV6-3	TRBJ2-1	-	-	TGTGCCAGCAGGAAGGACACGATCCCCCGCAATGAGCAGTTCTTC	CASRKDTIPRNEQFF
TRBV6-5	TRBJ2-1	-	TRBD2	TGTGCCAGCAGTTCACCGGGACTAGCGGGGACCAATGAGCAGTTCTTC	CASSSPGLAGTNEQFF
TRBV27	TRBJ2-1	few	-	TGTGCCAGCCACCTAGGGGGGAGCTCCTACAATGAGCAGTTCTTC	CASHLGGSSYNEQFF
TRBV3-1	TRBJ2-6	-	-	TGTGCCAGCAGCCAAGTCTTTACAGGAGCCTTCTCTGGGGCCAACGTCCTGACTTTC	CASSQVFTGAFSGANVLTF
TRBV27	TRBJ2-2	many	TRBD1	TGTGCCAGCAGTAACCGGGACAGGGGGCGCACCGGGGAGCTGTTTTTT	CASSNRDRGRTGELFF
TRBV6-2/TRBV6-3	TRBJ1-1	-	-	TGTGCCAGCAGTTACGATTCCGTGAACACTGAAGCTTTCTTT	CASSYDSVNTEAFF
TRBV10-2	TRBJ1-1	-	TRBD1	TGCGCCAGCAGGGGACAGACACAGAACACTGAAGCTTTCTTT	CASRGQTQNTEAFF
TRBV15	TRBJ2-1	-	TRBD2	TGTGCCACCAGCACCCCGGGGACTAGCGGGAGAGGGTCGGGCAATGAGCAGTTCTTC	CATSTPGTSGRGSGNEQFF
TRBV7-2	TRBJ2-5	few	-	TGTGCCAGCAGCTTAGCTAACACTCGGGGGACGGAGACCCAGTACTTC	CASSLANTRGTETQYF
TRBV11-2	TRBJ2-7	-	TRBD2	TGTGCCAGCAGCCACCCCGGGGGGTTCTACGAGCAGTACTTC	CASSHPGGFYEQYF
TRBV5-1	TRBJ1-6	-	-	TGCGCCAGCAGCTTGGACAGTGCTGGGGCACCCCTCCACTTT	CASSLDSAGAPLHF
TRBV3-1	TRBJ2-5	many	-	TGTGCCAGCAGCCAAGGGGAGACCCAGTACTTC	CASSQGETQYF
TRBV7-2	TRBJ2-7	few	TRBD2	TGTGCCAGCAGCTTAGGGAGTACTAGCGGGAGGCTCTACGAGCAGTACTTC	CASSLGSTSGRLYEQYF
TRBV6-1	TRBJ1-2	many	TRBD1	TGTGCCAGCAGTGAAATGAGGACAGGGCCCTCCGCTCTAAGCGGCTACACCTTC	CASSEMRTGPSALSGYTF
TRBV20-1	TRBJ2-7	few	-	TGCAGTGCGCCGGGACTCAACTACGAGCAGTACTTC	CSAPGLNYEQYF
TRBV2	TRBJ1-1	many	TRBD1	TGTGCCACATTCTCTAGGACAGGGCGGTGGGAAGCTTTCTTT	CATFSRTGRWEAFF
TRBV27	TRBJ2-3	-	TRBD1	TGTGCCAGCAGTTTAAAACAGGGGGTAGATACGCAGTATTTT	CASSLKQGVDTQYF
TRBV12-3/TRBV12-4	TRBJ1-6	few	-	TGTGCCAGCAGCTACAGGGAGAGCTCCTATAATTCACCCCTCCACTTT	CASSYRESSYNSPLHF
TRBV7-9	TRBJ2-7	-	TRBD1	TGTGCCAGCAGCTTATTCGGGACAGGGGCCTACGAGCAGTACTTC	CASSLFGTGAYEQYF
TRBV7-6	TRBJ2-3	-	-	TGTGCCAGCAGCGCCGCGGGTACGCAGTATTTT	CASSAAGTQYF
TRBV5-1	TRBJ2-1	-	-	TGCGCCAGCAGCTTGAGGGGCACCCGGAACAATGAGCAGTTCTTC	CASSLRGTRNNEQFF
TRBV10-3	TRBJ2-5	few	TRBD2	TGTGCCATCAGTGAGGCCTCCTGGGGGGGGACCCAGTACTTC	CAISEASWGGTQYF
TRBV12-3/TRBV12-4	TRBJ2-2	few	-	TGTGCCAGCAGAAACCGGCAAGCACGTTGGGGTCCCGGGGAGCTGTTTTTT	CASRNRQARWGPGELFF
TRBV24-1	TRBJ2-1	-	-	TGTGCCACCAGTGATTGGTGGGATATTAGGCAGTTCTTC	CATSDWWDIRQFF
TRBV12-3/TRBV12-4	TRBJ2-1	-	TRBD1	TGTGCCAGCAGAGCCACAGGGGGGAAGTTCTTC	CASRATGGKFF
TRBV28	TRBJ1-5	-	-	TGTGCCAGCAGTTTAAGCACTGATCAGCCCCAGCATTTT	CASSLSTDQPQHF
TRBV5-1	TRBJ2-6	-	-	TGCGCCAGCAGCTCTGGGGGCCACTCTGGGGCCAACGTCCTGACTTTC	CASSSGGHSGANVLTF
TRBV15	TRBJ2-3	-	-	TGTGCCACCAGCAGAGTCCCATTAGGGAAAGATACAGATACGCAGTATTTT	CATSRVPLGKDTDTQYF
TRBV7-3	TRBJ1-1	many	-	TGTGCCAGCAGCGTAAGAATGAACACTGAAGCTTTCTTT	CASSVRMNTEAFF
TRBV7-2	TRBJ2-3	many	TRBD2	TGTGCCAGCAGCCTCGGGACTAGGTCATTGGATACGCAGTATTTT	CASSLGTRSLDTQYF
TRBV2	TRBJ2-1	many	-	TGTGCCAGCAGCCCTGACTCCTACAATGAGCAGTTCTTC	CASSPDSYNEQFF
TRBV5-1	TRBJ1-4	many	TRBD1	TGCGCCAGCAGCACCGGTTTTGTGACAGGGAATGAAAAACTGTTTTTT	CASSTGFVTGNEKLFF
TRBV5-5	TRBJ1-1	-	TRBD1	TGTGCCAGCAGCACCCGGGACAGGGCCTGGAACACTGAAGCTTTCTTT	CASSTRDRAWNTEAFF